The 28 T cell receptor beta chains presented below share a single source sample, sequenced in a study of T cell repertoires in cytomegalovirus infection. TCRdb reprocessed the reads with MiXCR, giving one entry per CDR3 protein. This table holds fewer than 1,000,000 distinct CDR3 sequences, roughly 30% found once. The antigens for these receptors are not known. The starting material was cultured CD8+ T cells from PBMCs, obtained from culture after CMV antigen stimulation. Source of these receptors: a human donor in good health (CMV status not recorded). Some clones in this sample may be carry-over from other donors' samples.

On this clonotype itself: A junction boundary mismatches the germline segment, possibly from a read error. The chain employs TRBV13 and TRBJ2-4, with D perhaps being TRBD1 or TRBD2 (5 bases each). Germline V CDR1 and CDR2: PRHDT, FYEKMQ (reference sequence). CDR3 size: 13 residues. CDR3 region: CVSSLGGDNIQYF. The CDR3 coding sequence is TGTGTCAGCAGCTTAGGTGGGGACAACATTCAGTACTTC.

This chain connects TRBV2 to TRBJ2-7, with D tentatively TRBD1 (5 bases). V was trimmed by 8 bases and J by 2 bases, leaving 10 bases between them. Germline-derived CDR1 and CDR2 are SNHLY and FYNNEI. This CDR3 spans 12 amino acids. The CDR3 sequence: CASVPGTYEQYF. The CDR3 DNA reads TGTGCCAGCGTCCCAGGGACCTACGAGCAGTACTTC.

J is TRBJ2-7 and V is TRBV10-2; 10 nucleotides line up with TRBD2. This CDR3 has 14 amino acids. Trimming took 2 bases from V and 9 from J; bases not matched to a gene: 7. Germline-derived CDR1 and CDR2 are WSHSY and SAAADI. The CDR3 DNA reads as TGCGCCAGCAGTGAGGGACTAGCGGTGGTCGGGCAGTACTTC. Translation: CASSEGLAVVGQYF.

The chain is built from TRBV11-2 and TRBJ2-7; 8 bases agree with TRBD1. V gave up 5 bases and J gave up 3 bases; unmatched junction bases: 9. This CDR3 region has 15 residues. The V gene's germline CDR1 is SGHAT and CDR2 FQNNGV. The CDR3 sequence: CASSQAGTGVYEQYV. As DNA, the CDR3 is TGTGCCAGCAGCCAAGCCGGGACAGGAGTCTACGAGCAGTACGTC.

This clonotype was seen repeatedly, ten times or more. The chain is built from TRBV6-5 and TRBJ2-7; no reliable D call. CDR1 and CDR2 (germline): MNHEY, SVGAGI. This CDR3 is built from 13 residues. V dropped 4 bases and J dropped 3 bases, with 10 bases sitting between them. CDR3 in amino acids: CASSSGAGYEQYV. Here the CDR3 DNA reads TGTGCCAGCAGTTCTGGCGCCGGCTACGAGCAGTACGTC.

The sample holds many counts of this clonotype. The chain links TRBV28 to TRBJ2-1, with D unresolved. Germline CDR1 is MDHEN and CDR2 is SYDVKM. V shed 1 base and J shed 5 bases, with 15 bases lying between them. CDR3 length: 16 amino acids. The CDR3 DNA sequence: TGTGCCAGCAGTTTATTCTGGAATGGGGAAAACAATGAGCAGTTCTTC. Protein sequence: CASSLFWNGENNEQFF.

This chain connects TRBV14 to TRBJ1-2; D call uncertain. This CDR3 has 15 residues. Trimming removed 0 bases from V and 0 bases from J, with 8 bases in between. Germline-derived CDR1 and CDR2 are SGHDN and FVKESK. CDR3 DNA: TGTGCCAGCAGCCAAGATCGTATGTCTAACTATGGCTACACCTTC. Its protein product is CASSQDRMSNYGYTF.

The chain combines TRBV2 with TRBJ2-1, with D possibly being TRBD1 or TRBD2 (5 bases each). CDR3 size: 16 residues. Germline V gene sequence: CDR1 SNHLY, CDR2 FYNNEI. V shed 8 bases and J shed 3 bases, with 20 bases lying between them. DNA of the CDR3: TGTGCCAGCCGGGGCCTCAAATACCGGGTCTACAATGAGCAGTTCTTC. This encodes CASRGLKYRVYNEQFF.

On this clonotype itself: Just one base apart from a much larger clone, this may be a read error. The J gene is TRBJ1-1, the V gene TRBV6-6, with 7 positions matching TRBD1. The length of the CDR3 is 14 residues. V lost 4 bases to trimming and J lost 1 base; unmatched junction nucleotides: 3. Per the germline V gene, CDR1 is MNHNY and CDR2 is SVGAGI (reference sequence). In nucleotides, the CDR3 is TGTGCCAGCAGTTGGGACAGCGCGAACACTGAAGCTTTCTTT. It encodes CASSWDSANTEAFF.

Many counts were recorded for this clonotype. This chain joins TRBV7-2 and TRBJ1-5; D is possibly TRBD1 (5 bases). The ends were cut back, 4 bases at V and 3 bases at J, with 10 bases in the middle. The CDR3 has 14 residues. Germline V gene sequence: CDR1 SGHTA, CDR2 FQGNSA. The CDR3 DNA reads TGTGCCAGCAGCTCCAGGGATAACAATCAGCCCCAGCATTTT. This gives the protein CASSSRDNNQPQHF.

This clonotype has ten or more counts. This chain connects TRBV7-2 to TRBJ2-7, with D perhaps matching TRBD1 (5 bases). V was cut by 6 bases and J by 2 bases, with 14 bases left in between. The germline CDR1 and CDR2 sequences are SGHTA and FQGNSA. The CDR3 length is 14 residues. The DNA for the CDR3 is TGTGCCAGCAGTCTAGGGGCAGGAGCCTACGAGCAGTACGTC. It translates to CASSLGAGAYEQYV.

The chain carries TRBV6-2 or TRBV6-3 and TRBJ1-2; no reliable D call. The V gene's germline CDR1 is MNHEY and CDR2 SVGEGT. The CDR3 runs to 12 residues. The germline V and J ends were trimmed by 5 bases and 5 bases, with 9 bases remaining between them. CDR3 bases: TGTGCCAGCAGTCTGAATCAGTATGGCTACACCTTC. It yields the protein CASSLNQYGYTF.

This chain links TRBV9 with TRBJ2-1; D remains unclear. Per germline, CDR1 SGDLS and CDR2 YYNGEE. The germline V and J ends were trimmed by 3 bases and 4 bases, with 8 bases remaining between them. CDR3 length: 13 amino acids. CDR3 DNA sequence: TGTGCCAGCAGCGGGAGCAGGTACAATGAGCAGTTCTTC. This translates into CASSGSRYNEQFF.

This clonotype has a count of ten or more. This chain connects TRBV6-6 to TRBJ2-7; the match to TRBD1 covers 8 bases. This CDR3 is built from 15 residues. V gave up 0 bases and J gave up 3 bases; unmatched junction bases: 4. The germline CDR1 and CDR2 sequences are MNHNY and SVGAGI (reference sequence). CDR3 bases: TGTGCCAGCAGTTACTCCAGGGGGCTGAACTACGAGCAGTACGTC. Amino acids: CASSYSRGLNYEQYV.

This clonotype appeared a few times. The chain has TRBV6-1 and TRBJ1-2, with TRBD1 matching 10 bases. Germline V CDR1 and CDR2: MNHNS, SASEGT. After removal of 4 bases from V and 4 bases from J, the junction contained 6 bases not matched to a gene. The CDR3 spans 15 residues. CDR3 sequence: CASSGRTGGSYGYTF. The CDR3 coding sequence is TGTGCCAGCAGTGGACGGACAGGGGGGAGCTATGGCTACACCTTC.

With respect to this clonotype: At one end, the junction sequence differs from germline, possibly due to a read error. The chain has TRBV7-9 and TRBJ1-2, with D tentatively TRBD1 (5 bases). The CDR3 is 13 amino acids. From germline, CDR1 is SEHNR and CDR2 FQNEAQ (reference sequence). CDR3 region: CANSPQGNYGYTF. The CDR3 nucleotides are TGTGCCAACAGCCCCCAGGGCAACTATGGCTACACCTTC.

Turning to this clonotype: This may be a read error: a much more frequent sequence differs by one nucleotide. The chain is built from TRBV7-4 and TRBJ2-7; TRBD2 agrees at 7 bases. The V gene end was trimmed by 4 bases and the J gene end by 5 bases; junction bases not matched to a gene: 8. This CDR3 has 14 residues. Germline V lookup: CDR1 SGHVT, CDR2 SQSDAQ. The CDR3 DNA sequence: TGTGCCAGCAGCTCGACTAGCAATCGCAACGAGCAGTACTTC. This encodes CASSSTSNRNEQYF. Together with reference TRBV7-4 and TRBJ2-7, the CDR3 gives the full variable domain: GAGVSQSPRYKVAKRGRDVALRCDSISGHVTLYWYRQTLGQGSEVLTYSQSDAQRDKSGRPSGRFSAERPERSVSTLKIQRTEQGDSAVYLCASSSTSNRNEQYFGPGTRLTVT.

In its sample, this clonotype was seen a few times. The chain combines TRBV6-2 or TRBV6-3 with TRBJ1-2; D not resolved. CDR1 is MNHEY and CDR2 is SVGEGT in the germline V gene. V lost 5 bases to trimming and J lost 4 bases, with 14 bases between them. This CDR3 comprises 14 residues. This chain's CDR3 is CASSPACLFYGYTF. DNA for the CDR3: TGTGCCAGCAGTCCCGCTTGCCTTTTCTATGGCTACACCTTC.

V gene TRBV9 combines with J gene TRBJ2-1; 7 nucleotides match TRBD1. The CDR3 totals 13 residues. Losses at the gene ends were 3 bases for V and 9 bases for J; bases not matched to a gene: 6. Germline V CDR1 and CDR2: SGDLS, YYNGEE. The CDR3 loop reads CASSGQGRAEQFF. DNA of the CDR3: TGTGCCAGCAGCGGACAGGGTCGGGCTGAGCAGTTCTTC.

This chain joins TRBV9 and TRBJ2-5; 8 nucleotides match TRBD2. Per the germline V gene, CDR1 is SGDLS and CDR2 is YYNGEE. V dropped 6 bases and J dropped 5; count of bases not matched to a gene: 12. The CDR3 sequence is 15 residues long. The CDR3 reads CASTEFGGAVETQYF. CDR3 in DNA: TGTGCCAGCACCGAGTTCGGGGGGGCGGTTGAGACCCAGTACTTC. Using reference TRBV9 and TRBJ2-5 for the parts outside the CDR3, the full variable domain is DSGVTQTPKHLITATGQRVTLRCSPRSGDLSVYWYQQSLDQGLQFLIQYYNGEERAKGNILERFSAQQFPDLHSELNLSSLELGDSALYFCASTEFGGAVETQYFGPGTRLLVL.

This clonotype was seen many times. The chain uses TRBV18 and TRBJ2-4; tentative D call: TRBD1 (6 bases). The V gene lost 2 bases and the J gene lost 0 bases, with 14 bases spanning the gap. The CDR3 runs 17 residues. Germline V CDR1 and CDR2: KGHSH, LQKENI. The CDR3, as DNA: TGTGCCAGCTCACCAACCGACAGGAGACTAGCCAAAAACATTCAGTACTTC. Translation gives CASSPTDRRLAKNIQYF.

This clonotype has more than one count but fewer than ten. The chain has TRBV24-1 and TRBJ2-3; the D call may be TRBD1 or TRBD2 (5 bases each). The CDR3 has 19 residues. V lost 6 bases and J 0 bases, leaving 24 bases between the germline ends. Per the germline V gene, CDR1 is KGHDR and CDR2 is SFDVKD. The CDR3 loop reads CATSRSHGRERTSTDTQYF. The CDR3 DNA follows: TGTGCCACCAGTCGAAGTCACGGCAGGGAAAGGACTAGCACAGATACGCAGTATTTT.

V and J are TRBV19 and TRBJ1-6, with 7 bases that match TRBD1. CDR3 size: 17 residues. The germline V gene has CDR1 LNHDA and CDR2 SQIVND (reference sequence). V trimming: 6 bases; J trimming: 0 bases; junction bases outside the gene matches: 8. The chain's CDR3 is CASREGAESSYNSPLHF. The CDR3 region has the DNA TGTGCCAGTAGAGAGGGGGCGGAGAGCTCCTATAATTCACCCCTCCACTTT.

This clonotype was detected a few times. The chain uses TRBV6-6 and TRBJ2-5; weak D call: TRBD1 (6 bases). The CDR3 sequence is 16 residues long. Germline CDR1 MNHNY, CDR2 SVGAGI (reference sequence). Trimming pared 7 bases from V and 2 bases from J, leaving 20 bases between. CDR3 residues: CASTPQGEGFQETQYF. The CDR3, as DNA: TGTGCCAGCACCCCACAGGGAGAAGGGTTTCAAGAGACCCAGTACTTC.

The CDR3 DNA is TGTGCCAGCACTCTAGACAGAGCCTACGAGCAGTACTTC. Amino acid sequence: CASTLDRAYEQYF. The rearrangement links TRBV6-2 or TRBV6-3 to TRBJ2-7; D is perhaps TRBD1 (5 bases). V lost 7 bases and J 2 bases, leaving 12 bases between the germline ends. Germline V gives CDR1 MNHEY, CDR2 SVGEGT. This CDR3 has 13 amino acids.

Only a few counts were recorded for this clonotype. The rearrangement uses TRBV5-4 and TRBJ2-1; TRBD2 matches 9 bases. The CDR3 covers 19 residues. V was pared by 0 bases and J by 0 bases, with 10 bases of the junction left unmatched. Germline V gene sequence: CDR1 SGHNT, CDR2 YYREEE (reference sequence). The CDR3 spells CASSLEAGGDPSSYNEQFF. CDR3 DNA sequence: TGTGCCAGCAGCTTGGAGGCGGGGGGGGACCCTAGCTCCTACAATGAGCAGTTCTTC.

Worth noting for this clonotype: One base away lies a much larger clone, so this may be a sequencing read error. The chain employs TRBV4-3 and TRBJ2-2; D might be TRBD2 (5 bases). Germline V gives CDR1 LGHNA, CDR2 YSLEER. The CDR3 totals 15 residues. For the CDR3, the DNA is TGCGCCAGCAGCCAAGATCGAGGGAACACCGGGGATCTGTTTTTT. Protein sequence: CASSQDRGNTGDLFF.

The chain employs TRBV3-1 and TRBJ2-3; 10 bases fit TRBD1. The trim removed 2 bases at V and 6 bases at J, leaving 5 bases unmatched. CDR1 and CDR2 (germline): LGHDT, YNNKEL (reference sequence). The CDR3 is 15 amino acids. CDR3 in amino acids: CASSQTTGGADTQYF. Here the CDR3 DNA reads TGTGCCAGCAGCCAAACGACAGGGGGCGCCGATACGCAGTATTTT.